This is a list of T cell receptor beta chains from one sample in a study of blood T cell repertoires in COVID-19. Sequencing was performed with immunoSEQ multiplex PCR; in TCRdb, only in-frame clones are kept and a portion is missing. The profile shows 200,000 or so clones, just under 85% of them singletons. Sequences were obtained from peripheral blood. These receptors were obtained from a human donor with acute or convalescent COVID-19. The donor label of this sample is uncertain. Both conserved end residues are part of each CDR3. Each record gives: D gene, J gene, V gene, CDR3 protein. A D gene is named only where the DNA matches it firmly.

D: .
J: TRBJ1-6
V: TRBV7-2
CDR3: CASSLELNSPLHF

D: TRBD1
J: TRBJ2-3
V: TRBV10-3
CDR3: CAISPQGAGTDTQYF

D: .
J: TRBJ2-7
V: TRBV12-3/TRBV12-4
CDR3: CASSFERGEQYF

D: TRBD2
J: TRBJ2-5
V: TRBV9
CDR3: CASSRQGGETQYF

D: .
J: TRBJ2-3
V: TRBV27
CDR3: CASKKHSTDTQYF

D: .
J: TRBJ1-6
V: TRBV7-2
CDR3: CASRRTELFENSPLHF

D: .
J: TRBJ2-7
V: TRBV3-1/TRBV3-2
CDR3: CASSHTQGREQYF

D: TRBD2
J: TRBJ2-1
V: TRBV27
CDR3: CASSSGLAGVREQFF

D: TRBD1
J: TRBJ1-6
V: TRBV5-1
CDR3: CASSLEPTTGGSSPLHF

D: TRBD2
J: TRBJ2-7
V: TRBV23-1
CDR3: CASSQSASGLADSYEQYF

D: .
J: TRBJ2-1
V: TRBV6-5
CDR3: CASSYVGSINEQFF

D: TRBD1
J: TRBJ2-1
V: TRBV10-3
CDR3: CAIKDGTGGFNEQFF

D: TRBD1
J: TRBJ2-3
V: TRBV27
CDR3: CASRGRTGDTDTQYF

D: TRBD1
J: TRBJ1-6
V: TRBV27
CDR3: CATTTGTGTGYSPLHF

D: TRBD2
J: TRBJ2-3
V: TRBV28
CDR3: CASSPGTSGGRAQYF

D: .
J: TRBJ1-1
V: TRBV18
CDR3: CASSPRRGGNTEAFF

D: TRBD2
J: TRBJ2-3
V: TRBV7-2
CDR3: CASSLGKAGGTDTQYF

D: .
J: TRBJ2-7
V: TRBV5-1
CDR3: CASSLRDYSYEQYF

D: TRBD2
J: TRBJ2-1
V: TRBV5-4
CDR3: CASSLGLAGLREQFF

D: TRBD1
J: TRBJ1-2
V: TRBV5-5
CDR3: CASSTTTGGYGYTF

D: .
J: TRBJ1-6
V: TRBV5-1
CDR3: CASSDSGTYNSPLHF

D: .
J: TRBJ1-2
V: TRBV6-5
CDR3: CASRSPGGGGYTF

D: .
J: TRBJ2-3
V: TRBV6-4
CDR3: CASSDLASTDTQYF

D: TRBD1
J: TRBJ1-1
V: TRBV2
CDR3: CASRDRTTGTEAFF

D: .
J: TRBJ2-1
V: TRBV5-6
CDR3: CASSQGHLWDEQFF

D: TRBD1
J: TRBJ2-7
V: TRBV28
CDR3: CASLGRRTGFEQYF

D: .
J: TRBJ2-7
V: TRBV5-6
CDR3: CASSSGRWVSDEQYF

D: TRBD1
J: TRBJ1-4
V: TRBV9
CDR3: CASSAFSGTGNEKLFF

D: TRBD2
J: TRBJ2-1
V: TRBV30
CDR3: CAWSVLGGRARSYNEQFF